This T cell receptor (beta chain) was obtained from a study of blood T cells in healthy people across ages. No fewer than 5 micrograms of total RNA were isolated from every sample. The CDR3 totals 15 residues. The V and J ends lost 6 bases and 3 bases respectively, with 16 bases between them. The germline CDR1 and CDR2 sequences are MGHRA and YSYEKL. A second about 7 to 11 cycle PCR used barcoded and J-beta primers. Researchers report that a template-switch adaptor with 12 random nucleotides tagged each cDNA molecule. Each CDR3 protein gets one entry after TCRdb re-called the 5' RACE reads with MiXCR. The sample carries some 1.5 million distinct CDR3 sequences, 28% recorded once. This clonotype was seen only a few times. Its antigen is as yet unknown. Findings and caveats of the study: TCR beta diversity, measured per million T cells, fell in a roughly linear way with age.

The receptor was derived from a woman younger than 45 in good health. Sequencing was performed on blood. The V and J genes are TRBV4-1 and TRBJ2-3; the D gene is possibly TRBD1 (6 bases). The CDR3 coding sequence is TGCGCCAGCAGTAAGACAGGTCGGGGAACAGATACGCAGTATTTT. Protein product: CASSKTGRGTDTQYF.